The 4 T cell receptor beta chains reported below all come from one sample, sequenced in a study of cytomegalovirus exposure and HLA in healthy donors. Primers included in the PCR were 60 Vbeta and 13 Jbeta primers. Clones were sequenced by immunoSEQ multiplex PCR, and TCRdb holds only the in-frame ones, with some missing. The sample includes 100,000 to 150,000 clones, over 60% of them seen just once. The sample comprised PBMCs. These receptors all come from a woman in her forties in good health and CMV-seropositive.

The chain is built from TRBV4-1 and TRBJ1-1; D is unclear. Germline CDR1 is MGHRA and CDR2 is YSYEKL. V gave up 0 bases and J gave up 1 base, with 6 bases separating them. CDR3 size: 14 residues. The CDR3 nucleotides are TGCGCCAGCAGCCAAGATTGGGCGAACACTGAAGCTTTCTTT. Amino acids: CASSQDWANTEAFF.

The genes are TRBV4-2 and TRBJ2-7; D is undetermined. This CDR3 spans 15 amino acids. V lost 1 base to trimming and J lost 0 bases, with 10 bases between them. Per germline, CDR1 LGHNA and CDR2 YNFKEQ. CDR3 DNA: TGTGCCAGCAGCCAAGCTTTCGAGCGCTCCTACGAGCAGTACTTC. Amino acids: CASSQAFERSYEQYF.

The chain recombines TRBV7-3 with TRBJ2-1; 11 bases match TRBD2. The CDR3 consists of 13 residues. After removal of 6 bases from V and 7 bases from J, the junction contained 2 bases not matched to a gene. From germline, CDR1 is SGHTA and CDR2 FQGTGA. The CDR3 bases are TGTGCCAGCAGTAGCGGGAGGGATAATGAGCAGTTCTTC. Translating it yields CASSSGRDNEQFF.

The chain is built from TRBV4-1 and TRBJ2-5; D perhaps matches TRBD1 (5 bases). Germline loops: CDR1 MGHRA, CDR2 YSYEKL. The CDR3 has 14 amino acids. V shed 1 base and J shed 3 bases, with 9 bases lying between them. The CDR3: CASSQGAGKETQYF. CDR3 nucleotide sequence: TGCGCCAGCAGCCAAGGGGCAGGGAAAGAGACCCAGTACTTC.